This T cell receptor beta chain was sequenced for a study of blood T cell repertoires in COVID-19. Whole-study context: COVID-19 samples collected from the United States, Italy and Spain covered acute and convalescent phases.

How the authors handled the data: It was from reference gene primer amplification that nucleated cell counts were estimated. The repertoire was sequenced with immunoSEQ multiplex PCR; TCRdb's copy has only in-frame clones and lacks some. V and J calls and clone size are copied from that table; D and trimming were computed from the DNA. The sample has more than 150,000 clones, 70% to 80% seen once. The table lists this clone with a count of one. Sequenced: PBMCs or T cells enriched from blood (not recorded which). This clonotype was obtained from a man aged 55-75 years who had been exposed to COVID-19.

The CDR3 sequence is CASSYYGGIGELFF. The CDR3 nucleotides are TGTGCCAGCAGCTATTACGGGGGAATCGGGGAGCTGTTTTTT. This chain joins TRBV7-9 and TRBJ2-2; weak D call: TRBD2 (6 bases). Trimming cost V 4 bases and J 7 bases, with 13 bases left between them. From germline, CDR1 is SEHNR and CDR2 FQNEAQ (reference sequence). The CDR3 has 14 residues.